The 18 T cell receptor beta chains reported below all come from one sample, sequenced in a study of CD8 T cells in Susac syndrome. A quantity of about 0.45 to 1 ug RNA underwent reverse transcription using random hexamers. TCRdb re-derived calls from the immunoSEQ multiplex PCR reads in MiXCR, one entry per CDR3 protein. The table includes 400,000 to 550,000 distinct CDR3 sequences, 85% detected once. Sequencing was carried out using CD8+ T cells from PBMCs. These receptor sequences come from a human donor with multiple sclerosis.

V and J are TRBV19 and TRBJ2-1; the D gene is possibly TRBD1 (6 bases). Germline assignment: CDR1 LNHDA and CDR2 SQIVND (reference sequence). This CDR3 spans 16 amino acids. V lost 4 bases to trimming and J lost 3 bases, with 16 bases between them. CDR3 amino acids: CASSTSRDRYYNEQFF. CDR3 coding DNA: TGTGCCAGTAGTACTTCCCGAGACAGGTACTACAATGAGCAGTTCTTC.

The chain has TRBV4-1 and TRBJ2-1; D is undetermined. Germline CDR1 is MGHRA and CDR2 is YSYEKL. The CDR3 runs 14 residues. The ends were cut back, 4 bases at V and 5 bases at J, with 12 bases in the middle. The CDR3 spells CASSRKGGDNEQFF. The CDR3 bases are TGCGCCAGCAGCCGGAAAGGTGGGGACAATGAGCAGTTCTTC.

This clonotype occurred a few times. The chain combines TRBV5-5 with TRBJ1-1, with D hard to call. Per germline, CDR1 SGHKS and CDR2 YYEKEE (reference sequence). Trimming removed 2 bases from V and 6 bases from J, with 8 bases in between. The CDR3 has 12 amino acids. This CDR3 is CASSLGEAEAFF. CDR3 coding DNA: TGTGCCAGCAGCTTAGGAGAGGCTGAAGCTTTCTTT.

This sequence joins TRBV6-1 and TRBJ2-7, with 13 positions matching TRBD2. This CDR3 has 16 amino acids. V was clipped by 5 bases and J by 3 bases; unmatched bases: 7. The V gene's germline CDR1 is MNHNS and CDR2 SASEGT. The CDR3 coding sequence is TGTGCCAGCAGTCCACCGGGACTAGCGGGGCTCTACGAGCAGTACTTC. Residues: CASSPPGLAGLYEQYF.

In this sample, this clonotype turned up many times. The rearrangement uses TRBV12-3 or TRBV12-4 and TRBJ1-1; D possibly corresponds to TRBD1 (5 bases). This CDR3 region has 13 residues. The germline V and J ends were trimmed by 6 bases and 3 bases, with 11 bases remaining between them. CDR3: CASSLVGDTEAFF. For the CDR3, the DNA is TGTGCCAGCAGCTTGGTAGGGGACACTGAAGCTTTCTTT.

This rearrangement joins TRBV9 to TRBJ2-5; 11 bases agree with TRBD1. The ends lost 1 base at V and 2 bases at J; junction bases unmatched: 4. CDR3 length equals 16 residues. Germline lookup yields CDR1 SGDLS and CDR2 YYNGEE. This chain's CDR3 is CASSVLRDRGQETQYF. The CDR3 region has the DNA TGTGCCAGCAGCGTACTCCGGGACAGGGGGCAAGAGACCCAGTACTTC. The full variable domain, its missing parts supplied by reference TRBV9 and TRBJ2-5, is DSGVTQTPKHLITATGQRVTLRCSPRSGDLSVYWYQQSLDQGLQFLIQYYNGEERAKGNILERFSAQQFPDLHSELNLSSLELGDSALYFCASSVLRDRGQETQYFGPGTRLLVL.

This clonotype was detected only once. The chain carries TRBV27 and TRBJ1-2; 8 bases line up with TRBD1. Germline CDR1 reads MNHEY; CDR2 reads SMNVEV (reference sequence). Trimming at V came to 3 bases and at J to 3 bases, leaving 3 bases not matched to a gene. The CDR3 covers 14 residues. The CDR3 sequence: CASSLTGVHYGYTF. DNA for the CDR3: TGTGCCAGCAGTTTGACAGGGGTTCACTATGGCTACACCTTC.

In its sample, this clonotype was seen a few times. In DNA, the CDR3 is TGCGCCAGCAGCTTGGCCGCGGCCTACGAGCAGTACTTC. It encodes CASSLAAAYEQYF. V usage is TRBV5-1 and J usage is TRBJ2-7; D uncertain. Per germline, CDR1 SGHRS and CDR2 YFSETQ. V was shortened by 0 bases and J by 2 bases, with 6 bases between the two germline ends. CDR3 size: 13 residues.

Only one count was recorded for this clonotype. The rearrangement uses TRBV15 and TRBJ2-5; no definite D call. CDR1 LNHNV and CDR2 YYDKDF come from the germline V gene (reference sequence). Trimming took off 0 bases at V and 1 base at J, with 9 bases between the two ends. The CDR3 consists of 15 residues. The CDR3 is CATSRDLQSQETQYF. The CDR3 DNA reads TGTGCCACCAGCAGAGATCTACAGAGCCAAGAGACCCAGTACTTC.

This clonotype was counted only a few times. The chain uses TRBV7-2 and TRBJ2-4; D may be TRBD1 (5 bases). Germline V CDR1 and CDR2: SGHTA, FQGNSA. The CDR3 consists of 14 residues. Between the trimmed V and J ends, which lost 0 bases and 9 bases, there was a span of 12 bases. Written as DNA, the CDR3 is TGTGCCAGCAGCTTAGCGTCCAGGGTGTTCATTCAGTACTTC. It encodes CASSLASRVFIQYF.

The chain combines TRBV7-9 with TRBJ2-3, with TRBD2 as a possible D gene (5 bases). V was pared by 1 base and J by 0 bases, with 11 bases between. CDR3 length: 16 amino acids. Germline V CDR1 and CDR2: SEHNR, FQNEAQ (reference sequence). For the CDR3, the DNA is TGTGCCAGCAGCTTAGGGGAGCGTTTCAGCACAGATACGCAGTATTTT. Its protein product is CASSLGERFSTDTQYF.

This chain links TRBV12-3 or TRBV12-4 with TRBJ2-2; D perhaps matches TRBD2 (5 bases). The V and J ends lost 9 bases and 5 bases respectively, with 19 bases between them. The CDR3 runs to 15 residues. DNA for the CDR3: TGTGCCAGTGGGAGTTCTTCCCGGCAAACCGGGGAGCTGTTTTTT. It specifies CASGSSSRQTGELFF.

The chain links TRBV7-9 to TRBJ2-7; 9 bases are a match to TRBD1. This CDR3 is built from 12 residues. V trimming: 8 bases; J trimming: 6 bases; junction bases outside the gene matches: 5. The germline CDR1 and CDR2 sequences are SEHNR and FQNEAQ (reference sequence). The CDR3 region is CASGGQGFEQYF. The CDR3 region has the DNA TGTGCCAGCGGAGGACAGGGGTTCGAGCAGTACTTC.

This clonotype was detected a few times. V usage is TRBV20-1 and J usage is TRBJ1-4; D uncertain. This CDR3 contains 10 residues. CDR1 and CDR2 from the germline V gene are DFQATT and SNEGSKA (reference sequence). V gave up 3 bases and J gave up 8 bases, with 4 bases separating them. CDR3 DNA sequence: TGCAGTGCTAGGAGGGAAAAACTGTTTTTT. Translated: CSARREKLFF.

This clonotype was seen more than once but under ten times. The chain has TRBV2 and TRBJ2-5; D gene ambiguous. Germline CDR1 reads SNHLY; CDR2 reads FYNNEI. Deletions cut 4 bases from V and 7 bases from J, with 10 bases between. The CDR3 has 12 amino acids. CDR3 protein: CASSGSLGTQYF. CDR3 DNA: TGTGCCAGCAGTGGATCCTTGGGGACCCAGTACTTC.

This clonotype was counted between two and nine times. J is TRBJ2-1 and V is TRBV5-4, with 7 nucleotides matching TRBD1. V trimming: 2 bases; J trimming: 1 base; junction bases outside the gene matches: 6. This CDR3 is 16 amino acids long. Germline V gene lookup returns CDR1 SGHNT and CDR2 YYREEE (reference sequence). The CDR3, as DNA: TGTGCCAGCAGCTTTGGATCGGGACAGTCCTACAATGAGCAGTTCTTC. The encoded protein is CASSFGSGQSYNEQFF.

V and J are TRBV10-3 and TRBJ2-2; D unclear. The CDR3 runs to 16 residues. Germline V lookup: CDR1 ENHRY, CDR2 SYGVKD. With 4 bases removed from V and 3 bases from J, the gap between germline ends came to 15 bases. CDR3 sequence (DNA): TGTGCCATCAGTGCGGTATCTGGGGAACACACCGGGGAGCTGTTTTTT. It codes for CAISAVSGEHTGELFF.

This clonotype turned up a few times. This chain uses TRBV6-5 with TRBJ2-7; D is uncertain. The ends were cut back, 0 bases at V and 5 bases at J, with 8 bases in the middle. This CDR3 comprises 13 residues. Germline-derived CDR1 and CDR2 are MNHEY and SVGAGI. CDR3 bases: TGTGCCAGCAGTTACTCGTGGAGCCACGAGCAGTACTTC. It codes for CASSYSWSHEQYF.